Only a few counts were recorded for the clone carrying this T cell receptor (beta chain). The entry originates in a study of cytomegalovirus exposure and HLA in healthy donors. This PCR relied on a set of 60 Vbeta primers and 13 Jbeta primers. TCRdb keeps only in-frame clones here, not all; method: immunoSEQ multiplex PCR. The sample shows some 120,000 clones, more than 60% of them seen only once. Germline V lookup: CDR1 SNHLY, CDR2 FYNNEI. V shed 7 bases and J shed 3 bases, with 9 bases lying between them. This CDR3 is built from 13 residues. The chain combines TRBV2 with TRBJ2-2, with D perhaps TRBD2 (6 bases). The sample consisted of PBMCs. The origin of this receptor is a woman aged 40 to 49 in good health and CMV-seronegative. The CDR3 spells CASIGGYTGELFF. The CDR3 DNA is TGTGCCAGCATCGGGGGTTACACCGGGGAGCTGTTTTTT.